This T cell receptor beta chain was sequenced during a study of sequential checkpoint blockade in melanoma. The CDR3 spans 20 residues. Germline-derived CDR1 and CDR2 are LNHDA and SQIVND (reference sequence). The V and J ends lost 8 bases and 2 bases, in that order; junction bases with no gene match: 18. Measured with immunoSEQ multiplex PCR; TCRdb has only the in-frame clones, and not every one. Of under 40,000 clones listed, approximately 86% are singletons. Treatment defined: randomized to nivolumab then ipilimumab (arm A) or the reverse (arm B). The source of this sequence is a human donor with melanoma. V is TRBV19 and J is TRBJ2-3, with TRBD2 identical over 14 bases. The sample was CD8+ T cells sorted from blood (inferred from file names), taken from a patient given nivolumab and ipilimumab in sequence. The CDR3 is CASAPISATSGRGYTDTQYF. In nucleotides, the CDR3 is TGTGCCAGTGCGCCTATTAGCGCGACTAGCGGGAGGGGGTACACAGATACGCAGTATTTT.